These 20 T cell receptor beta chains came from one sample sequenced in a study of blood T cell repertoires in COVID-19. Assay used: immunoSEQ multiplex PCR; TCRdb lists only in-frame clones, some missing. The top ten hold approximately 3.7% of the sample, which has fewer than 200,000 clones, roughly four fifths seen once. The sample taken for sequencing was peripheral blood. These receptors all stem from an elderly woman with acute or convalescent COVID-19.

This chain connects TRBV24-1 to TRBJ1-2; TRBD1 aligns across 8 bases. After removal of 2 bases from V and 8 bases from J, the junction contained 3 bases not matched to a gene. The CDR3 totals 13 residues. CDR1 and CDR2 (germline): KGHDR, SFDVKD. CDR3 residues: CATSDSDRGGYTF. CDR3 DNA sequence: TGTGCCACCAGTGATTCAGACAGGGGCGGCTACACCTTC.

This clone was seen a few times. The chain recombines TRBV19 with TRBJ1-2, with D maybe TRBD1 (5 bases). V was clipped by 5 bases and J by 1 base, with 11 bases between them. Germline V gene sequence: CDR1 LNHDA, CDR2 SQIVND (reference sequence). The CDR3 has 14 residues. The CDR3 DNA sequence: TGTGCCAGTAGTCGGGGGTCCTATAACTATGGCTACACCTTC. It specifies CASSRGSYNYGYTF.

The CDR3: CASTQVAYPTDTQYF. CDR3 nucleotide sequence: TGTGCCAGCACCCAAGTAGCGTATCCCACAGATACGCAGTATTTT. The V call is TRBV6-6, the J call TRBJ2-3; D possibly corresponds to TRBD2 (5 bases). This CDR3 contains 15 residues. Germline V gene lookup returns CDR1 MNHNY and CDR2 SVGAGI (reference sequence). The V end lost 7 bases, the J end lost 2 bases, and 16 bases lay between the germline ends.

The genes are TRBV19 and TRBJ2-7, with D unclear. The germline V gene encodes CDR1 LNHDA and CDR2 SQIVND (reference sequence). V lost 6 bases and J 0 bases, leaving 12 bases between the germline ends. The CDR3 sequence is 14 residues long. The CDR3 coding sequence is TGTGCCAGTAGAACCAGTACTACCTCCTACGAGCAGTACTTC. Translating gives CASRTSTTSYEQYF.

The chain employs TRBV18 and TRBJ2-1; 8 positions agree with TRBD2. Trimming at V came to 0 bases and at J to 9 bases, leaving 4 bases not matched to a gene. Germline V gives CDR1 KGHSH, CDR2 LQKENI. The CDR3 loop spans 14 amino acids. CDR3 sequence reads: CASSPPAGGGEQFF. The CDR3 DNA sequence: TGTGCCAGCTCACCACCGGCGGGGGGCGGTGAGCAGTTCTTC. Full variable domain (missing parts from reference TRBV18 and TRBJ2-1): NAGVMQNPRHLVRRRGQEARLRCSPMKGHSHVYWYRQLPEEGLKFMVYLQKENIIDESGMPKERFSAEFPKEGPSILRIQQVVRGDSAAYFCASSPPAGGGEQFFGPGTRLTVL.

The chain is built from TRBV10-2 and TRBJ1-3; the D gene is possibly TRBD1 (6 bases). This CDR3 spans 18 amino acids. V lost 2 bases to trimming and J lost 0 bases, with 17 bases between them. Germline V gene sequence: CDR1 WSHSY, CDR2 SAAADI. The CDR3 DNA sequence: TGCGCCAGCAGTGAGGGGTCCACAGGGCCAGTCTCTGGAAACACCATATATTTT. It is translated as CASSEGSTGPVSGNTIYF.

J is TRBJ1-1 and V is TRBV6-5, with 7 nucleotides matching TRBD1. Germline CDR1 reads MNHEY; CDR2 reads SVGAGI. The V and J ends lost 8 bases and 4 bases, in that order; junction bases with no gene match: 7. The CDR3 has 13 amino acids. The CDR3 loop reads CASHLGGGTEAFF. CDR3 sequence (DNA): TGTGCCAGCCACCTAGGGGGCGGCACTGAAGCTTTCTTT.

The J gene is TRBJ2-3, the V gene TRBV7-6; possibly TRBD1 for D (6 bases). V lost 2 bases and J lost 0, with 15 bases in between. This CDR3 is built from 17 residues. Per the germline V gene, CDR1 is SGHVS and CDR2 is FNYEAQ. CDR3 nucleotides: TGTGCCAGCAGCTTATCGCTGGACAGCCAGAGCACAGATACGCAGTATTTT. This gives the protein CASSLSLDSQSTDTQYF.

The rearrangement uses TRBV6-5 and TRBJ2-7; D is perhaps TRBD1 (8 bases). CDR1 is MNHEY, CDR2 SVGAGI, per germline. This CDR3 has 14 residues. Deletions cut 4 bases from V and 4 bases from J, with 14 bases between. CDR3 sequence (DNA): TGTGCCAGCAGTTCCCAACAGGGGGGGTACGAGCAGTACTTC. This codes for CASSSQQGGYEQYF.

The V and J genes are TRBV19 and TRBJ2-2, with 9 bases lining up with TRBD1. CDR3 length: 17 residues. The V and J ends lost 4 bases and 2 bases, in that order; junction bases with no gene match: 8. Germline V lookup: CDR1 LNHDA, CDR2 SQIVND (reference sequence). The CDR3 DNA reads as TGTGCCAGTAGTACCCACGGGGGACAGGGTAACACCGGGGAGCTGTTTTTT. Encoded protein: CASSTHGGQGNTGELFF.

This chain links TRBV4-1 with TRBJ2-7, with 8 bases fitting TRBD2. V trimming: 4 bases; J trimming: 5 bases; junction bases outside the gene matches: 10. This CDR3 is built from 15 residues. Germline V gives CDR1 MGHRA, CDR2 YSYEKL. The CDR3 here is CASSLEALAGNEQYF. CDR3 coding DNA: TGCGCCAGCAGCCTAGAGGCGCTAGCGGGCAACGAGCAGTACTTC.

The chain employs TRBV7-2 and TRBJ2-1; perhaps TRBD1 as D (6 bases). This CDR3 is 13 amino acids long. CDR1 is SGHTA, CDR2 FQGNSA, per germline. V lost 5 bases and J 9 bases, leaving 14 bases between the germline ends. DNA of the CDR3: TGTGCCAGCAGCAGAGGGACAACCCGTGAGCAGTTCTTC. Translated: CASSRGTTREQFF.

The chain uses TRBV6-5 and TRBJ2-7, with 10 bases fitting TRBD1. Germline values: CDR1 MNHEY, CDR2 SVGAGI. The CDR3 has 15 amino acids. V gave up 5 bases and J gave up 2 bases; unmatched junction bases: 6. CDR3 sequence (DNA): TGTGCCAGCAGTACGCCCGGGACAGGGGCCTACGAGCAGTACTTC. Encoded protein: CASSTPGTGAYEQYF.

CDR3 loop: CASSWAPGVGGYTF. The CDR3 region has the DNA TGTGCCAGCAGCTGGGCCCCGGGGGTCGGTGGCTACACCTTC. J is TRBJ1-2 and V is TRBV7-9, with D tentatively TRBD1 (5 bases). Germline values: CDR1 SEHNR, CDR2 FQNEAQ (reference sequence). CDR3 length: 14 amino acids. V was trimmed by 4 bases and J by 7 bases, leaving 16 bases between them. Drawing the rest from reference TRBV7-9 and TRBJ1-2, the complete variable domain is DTGVSQNPRHKITKRGQNVTFRCDPISEHNRLYWYRQTLGQGPEFLTYFQNEAQLEKSRLLSDRFSAERPKGSFSTLEIQRTEQGDSAMYLCASSWAPGVGGYTFGSGTRLTVV.

This clone appeared a few times. V is TRBV7-3 and J is TRBJ1-1; a possible D gene is TRBD1 (5 bases). CDR3 length: 13 residues. Germline V gene lookup returns CDR1 SGHTA and CDR2 FQGTGA. Trimming removed 2 bases at V and 7 bases at J, with 11 bases between. CDR3 amino acids: CASSLYRTSEAFF. The CDR3 DNA reads as TGTGCCAGCAGCTTATACAGGACCAGTGAAGCTTTCTTT.

This clone was seen many times. J is TRBJ2-6 and V is TRBV29-1; 7 positions match TRBD1. V lost 6 bases to trimming and J lost 0 bases; unmatched junction nucleotides: 5. The CDR3 loop spans 15 amino acids. Germline CDR1 and CDR2: SQVTM and ANQGSEA. The CDR3 DNA reads as TGCAGCGTGGGGGACAGTTACTCTGGGGCCAACGTCCTGACTTTC. It specifies CSVGDSYSGANVLTF.

The chain employs TRBV5-6 and TRBJ2-7; possibly TRBD1 for D (5 bases). The germline gives CDR1 SGHDT, CDR2 YYEEEE. The CDR3 has 15 amino acids. The V and J ends lost 6 bases and 2 bases respectively, with 18 bases between them. This CDR3 is CASNDQGVTTYEQYF. The CDR3 coding sequence is TGTGCCAGCAACGATCAAGGGGTCACTACCTACGAGCAGTACTTC.

V and J are TRBV4-2 and TRBJ2-1; 8 nucleotides agree with TRBD1. V shed 0 bases and J 2 bases; nucleotides not matched to a gene: 3. Germline V gene sequence: CDR1 LGHNA, CDR2 YNFKEQ. The CDR3 has 16 residues. As DNA, the CDR3 is TGTGCCAGCAGCCAAGATTTGGACAGGGCCTACAATGAGCAGTTCTTC. It yields the protein CASSQDLDRAYNEQFF.

The chain has TRBV5-8 and TRBJ2-7, with D uncertain. The CDR3 runs to 15 residues. The V and J ends lost 2 bases and 2 bases respectively, with 14 bases between them. CDR1 and CDR2 from the germline V gene are SGHTS and YDEGEE. The CDR3: CASSFGANIPYEQYF. CDR3 coding DNA: TGTGCCAGCAGCTTCGGAGCCAACATTCCCTACGAGCAGTACTTC.

This rearrangement joins TRBV15 to TRBJ2-1; 10 bases agree with TRBD2. CDR1 and CDR2 (germline): LNHNV, YYDKDF (reference sequence). The ends lost 1 base at V and 12 bases at J; junction bases unmatched: 9. This CDR3 has 15 residues. CDR3 protein: CATSRGSSGSKVQFF. The DNA of the CDR3 is TGTGCCACCAGCAGAGGTTCTAGCGGGAGTAAGGTGCAGTTCTTC.